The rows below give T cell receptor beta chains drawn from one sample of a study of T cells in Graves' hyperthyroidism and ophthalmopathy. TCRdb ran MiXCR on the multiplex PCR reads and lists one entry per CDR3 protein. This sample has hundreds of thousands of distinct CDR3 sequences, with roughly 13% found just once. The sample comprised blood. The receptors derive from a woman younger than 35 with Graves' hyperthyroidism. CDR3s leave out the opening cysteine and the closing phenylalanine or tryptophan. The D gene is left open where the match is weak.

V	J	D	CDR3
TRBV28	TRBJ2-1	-	ASSVTAPSSSYNEQF
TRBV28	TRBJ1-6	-	ASRKASSSYNSPLH
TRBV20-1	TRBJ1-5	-	SANRESNQPQH
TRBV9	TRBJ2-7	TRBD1	ASSATGTVYEQY
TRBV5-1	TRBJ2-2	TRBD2	ASSSSGLTGELF
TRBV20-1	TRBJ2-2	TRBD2	SAGTSGTSGELF
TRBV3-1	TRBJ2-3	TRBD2	ASSRRAGGFTDTQY
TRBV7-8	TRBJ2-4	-	ASSLTAAVGNIQY
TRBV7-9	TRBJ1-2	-	ASSPSGRGDGYT
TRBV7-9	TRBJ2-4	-	ASSLGGEDRNIQY
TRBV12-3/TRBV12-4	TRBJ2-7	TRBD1	ASSPQGQGYEQY
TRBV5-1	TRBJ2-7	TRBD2	ASSLERGTSYEQY
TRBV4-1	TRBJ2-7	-	ASSQYNGLSSYEQY
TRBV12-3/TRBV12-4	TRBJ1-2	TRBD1	ASKGTGSGGYT
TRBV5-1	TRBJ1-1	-	ASSFPSTEAF
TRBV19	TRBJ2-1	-	ASSGDEGQMFISYNEQF
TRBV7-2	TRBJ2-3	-	ASSLGSVKATDTQY
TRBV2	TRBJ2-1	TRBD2	ASSPSGTSGNEQF
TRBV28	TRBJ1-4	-	ASSLVLSSGTSNEKLF
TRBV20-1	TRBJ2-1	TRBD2	SASEGGLAGASLAF
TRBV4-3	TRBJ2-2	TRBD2	ASSHPISGRAGELF
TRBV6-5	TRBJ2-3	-	ASSLMGPDTQY
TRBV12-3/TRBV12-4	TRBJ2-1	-	ASSWGLGYNEQF
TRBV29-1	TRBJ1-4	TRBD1	SVLRTGATNEKLF
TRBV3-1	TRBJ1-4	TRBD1	ASSPGSGGDEKLF
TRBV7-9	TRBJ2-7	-	ASSSRGGTPTYEQH
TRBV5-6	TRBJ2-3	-	ASSPQGRTDTQY
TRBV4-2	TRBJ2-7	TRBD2	ASSGTISGRVDEQY
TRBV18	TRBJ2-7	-	ASSPGSSDEQY
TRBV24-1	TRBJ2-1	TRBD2	ATSGGGTRRADEQF
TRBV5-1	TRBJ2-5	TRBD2	ASMLAGDLETQY
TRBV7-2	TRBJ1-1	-	ASSYTGTTEAF
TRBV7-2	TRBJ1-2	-	ASSQGPTANGYT
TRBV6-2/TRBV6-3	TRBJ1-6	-	ASSSTGVWNSPLH
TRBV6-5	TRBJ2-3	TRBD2	ASSYPSGGSDTQY
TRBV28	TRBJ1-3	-	ASSLGGADTGNTIY
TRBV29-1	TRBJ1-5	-	SVEEGQPQH
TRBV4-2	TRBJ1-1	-	ASSQDLSRDEAF
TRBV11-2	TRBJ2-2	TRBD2	ASSSAGGTGELF
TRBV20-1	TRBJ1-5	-	SARRRIQPQH